This TCR beta chain originates from a study of shared clonotypes between healthy human individuals. For the study at large: Aged 18 to 49, the donors were two women and a few men. Each donor had three CD4 naive, three CD4 memory, two CD8 naive and one CD8 memory plate.

Sequencing was performed with immunoSEQ multiplex PCR; in TCRdb, only in-frame clones are kept and a portion is missing. The sample shows about 2.2 million clones, approximately 92% of them seen only once. CD8 cells regarded as naive lacked CD45RO, were positively chosen for CCR7, and omitted terminally differentiated effector memory CD45RA+ cells. Specimen: naive CD8+ T cells from PBMCs. The clonotype originates from a man between 18 and 29 years old in good health. Some clones in this sample may be carry-over from other donors' samples.

The CDR3 loop is CAQSRTAGKELNTEAFF. The CDR3 DNA reads as TGTGCCCAATCACGGACAGCGGGGAAAGAATTGAACACTGAAGCTTTCTTT. The rearrangement uses TRBV2 and TRBJ1-1; D possibly corresponds to TRBD1 (6 bases). Germline loops: CDR1 SNHLY, CDR2 FYNNEI. Trimming took off 11 bases at V and 0 bases at J, with 25 bases between the two ends. CDR3 size: 17 residues.